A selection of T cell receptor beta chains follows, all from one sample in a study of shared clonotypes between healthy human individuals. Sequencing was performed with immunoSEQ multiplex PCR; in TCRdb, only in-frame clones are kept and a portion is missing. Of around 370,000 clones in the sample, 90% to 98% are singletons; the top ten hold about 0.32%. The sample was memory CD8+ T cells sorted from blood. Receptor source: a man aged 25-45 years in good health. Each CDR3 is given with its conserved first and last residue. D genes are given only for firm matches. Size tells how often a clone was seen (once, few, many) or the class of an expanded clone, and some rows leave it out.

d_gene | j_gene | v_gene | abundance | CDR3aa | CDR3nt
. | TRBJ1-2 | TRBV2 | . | CASSVDSNYGYTF | TGTGCCAGCAGTGTGGACAGTAACTATGGCTACACCTTC
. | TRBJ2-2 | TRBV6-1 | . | CASRQGIGELFF | TGTGCCAGCAGGCAGGGGATCGGGGAGCTGTTTTTT
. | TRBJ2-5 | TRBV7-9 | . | CASSLGTRNQETQYF | TGTGCCAGCAGCTTAGGGACAAGGAACCAAGAGACCCAGTACTTC
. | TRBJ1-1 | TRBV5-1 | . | CASSLGATEAFF | TGCGCCAGCAGCTTGGGCGCGACTGAAGCTTTCTTT
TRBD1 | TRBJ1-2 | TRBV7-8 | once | CASSPEGQGVDGYTF | TGTGCCAGCAGCCCGGAGGGACAGGGGGTCGATGGCTACACCTTC
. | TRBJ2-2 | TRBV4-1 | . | CASSFAPNTGELFF | TGCGCCAGCAGCTTTGCGCCGAACACCGGGGAGCTGTTTTTT
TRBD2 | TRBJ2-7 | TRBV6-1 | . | CASSKGLAGLYEQYF | TGTGCCAGCAGTAAGGGACTAGCGGGACTCTACGAGCAGTACTTC
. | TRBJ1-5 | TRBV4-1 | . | CASSRSRGSNQPQHF | TGCGCCAGCAGCCGGAGCCGGGGTAGCAATCAGCCCCAGCATTTT
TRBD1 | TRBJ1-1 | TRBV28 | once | CASSFGDRNTEAFF | TGTGCCAGCAGTTTTGGGGACAGGAACACTGAAGCTTTCTTT
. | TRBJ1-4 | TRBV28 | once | CASGPPGEKLFF | TGTGCCAGCGGCCCCCCCGGGGAAAAACTGTTTTTT
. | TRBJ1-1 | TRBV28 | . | CASFSSGGRWF | TGTGCCAGCTTCTCCTCGGGTGGTAGGTGGTTT
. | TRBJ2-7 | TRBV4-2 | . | CASSQDGFYEQYF | TGTGCCAGCAGCCAAGACGGATTCTACGAGCAGTACTTC
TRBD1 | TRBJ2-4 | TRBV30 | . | CAWSRPDRANIQYF | TGTGCCTGGAGCCGCCCGGACAGGGCAAACATTCAGTACTTC
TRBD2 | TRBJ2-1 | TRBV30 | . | CAWRGEGRPYNEQFF | TGTGCCTGGAGGGGGGAGGGCCGACCCTACAATGAGCAGTTCTTC
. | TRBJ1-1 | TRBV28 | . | CASRGWTEAFF | TGTGCCAGCAGGGGGTGGACTGAAGCTTTCTTT
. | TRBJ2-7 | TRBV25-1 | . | CASSEWDNYEQYF | TGTGCCAGCAGTGAATGGGACAACTACGAGCAGTACTTC
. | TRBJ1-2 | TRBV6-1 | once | CASSDRLSGYTF | TGTGCCAGCAGTGACAGGTTGAGTGGCTACACCTTC
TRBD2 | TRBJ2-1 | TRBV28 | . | CASGLAGNNEQFF | TGTGCCAGCGGACTAGCGGGAAACAATGAGCAGTTCTTC
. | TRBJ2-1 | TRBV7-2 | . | CASSLLPPAVDEQFF | TGTGCCAGCAGCTTATTGCCCCCAGCGGTAGATGAGCAGTTCTTC
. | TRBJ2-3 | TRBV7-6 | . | CASSVVLAGSTDTQYF | TGTGCCAGCAGCGTAGTGTTGGCGGGGAGCACAGATACGCAGTATTTT
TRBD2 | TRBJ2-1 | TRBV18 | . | CASSLTGGDNEQFF | TGTGCCAGCTCCCTCACGGGAGGTGACAATGAGCAGTTCTTC
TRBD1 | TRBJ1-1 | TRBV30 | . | CAWSPGQGNTEAFF | TGTGCCTGGAGTCCCGGACAGGGGAACACTGAAGCTTTCTTT
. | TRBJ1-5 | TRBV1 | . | CTSSQGRGAPPKPYSNQPQHF | TGCACCAGCAGCCAAGGTCGGGGGGCGCCCCCTAAGCCGTATAGCAATCAGCCCCAGCATTTT
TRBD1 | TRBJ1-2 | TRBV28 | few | CASSFEGTGWDGYTF | TGTGCCAGCAGTTTTGAAGGGACAGGGTGGGATGGCTACACCTTC
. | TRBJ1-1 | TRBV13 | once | CASSLGRGETEAFF | TGTGCCAGCAGCTTAGGCCGGGGTGAGACTGAAGCTTTCTTT
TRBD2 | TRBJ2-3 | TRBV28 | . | CASSPGGPTWVDTQYF | TGTGCCAGCAGTCCGGGGGGACCTACTTGGGTAGATACGCAGTATTTT
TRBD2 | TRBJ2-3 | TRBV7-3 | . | CASSSSSGSTDTQYF | TGTGCCAGCAGCTCTTCTAGCGGGAGCACAGATACGCAGTATTTT
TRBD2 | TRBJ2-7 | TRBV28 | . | CASGPNWSGSIHEQYF | TGTGCCAGCGGCCCCAATTGGAGCGGGAGTATCCACGAGCAGTACTTC
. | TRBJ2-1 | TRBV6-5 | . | CASSDFFGGYNEQFF | TGTGCCAGCAGTGACTTTTTCGGGGGCTACAATGAGCAGTTCTTC